The 15 T cell receptor beta chains given below trace back to one sample, sequenced in a study of T cells in Graves' hyperthyroidism and ophthalmopathy. There were TCR beta CDR3 regions amplified from RNA transcripts. HTBI primers were employed in a first-round RT-PCR of the TCR CDR3. TCRdb reprocessed the multiplex PCR reads via MiXCR and lists one record per CDR3 protein. The sample lists roughly 420,000 distinct CDR3 sequences, roughly 14% seen once, with approximately 7.5% in the top ten. The material sequenced was blood. These receptors all come from a woman between 18 and 29 years old with Graves' hyperthyroidism.

V gene TRBV5-1 combines with J gene TRBJ2-1, with 7 bases that match TRBD1. The ends lost 2 bases at V and 7 bases at J; junction bases unmatched: 6. Germline V gene lookup returns CDR1 SGHRS and CDR2 YFSETQ. The CDR3 is made up of 14 amino acids. Here the CDR3 reads CASSFQDRVNEQFF. CDR3 in DNA: TGCGCCAGCAGCTTCCAAGACAGGGTGAATGAGCAGTTCTTC.

This clonotype was seen at least ten times. The CDR3 region is CASSPPRQGFYGYTF. CDR3 DNA: TGTGCCAGCAGTCCACCGAGACAGGGGTTCTATGGCTACACCTTC. The chain is built from TRBV28 and TRBJ1-2; 8 bases align to TRBD1. V trimming: 5 bases; J trimming: 4 bases; junction bases outside the gene matches: 9. The CDR3 contains 15 residues. The V gene's germline CDR1 is MDHEN and CDR2 SYDVKM.

This clonotype was counted many times. The rearrangement uses TRBV6-1 and TRBJ2-7, with a possible D match to TRBD1 (6 bases). The germline CDR1 and CDR2 sequences are MNHNS and SASEGT. This CDR3 is built from 15 residues. Trimming took 8 bases from V and 2 from J, leaving 19 bases between them. The CDR3 DNA reads as TGTGCCAGCCGCCTTACGGTGACAGGTACCTACGAGCAGTACTTC. Residues: CASRLTVTGTYEQYF.

This clonotype came up a few times. The chain links TRBV12-3 or TRBV12-4 to TRBJ1-5; 8 positions match TRBD1. The junction had 7 bases not matched to a gene; V was cut back by 5 bases and J by 7 bases. The CDR3 totals 14 residues. The CDR3 bases are TGTGCCAGCAGTGCACTACAGGGGGAACAGCCCCAGCATTTT. It specifies CASSALQGEQPQHF.

This clonotype was found a few times. This chain joins TRBV7-8 and TRBJ2-5, with 12 bases matching TRBD2. Germline V gene lookup returns CDR1 SGHVS and CDR2 FQNEAQ. This CDR3 has 15 residues. V shed 4 bases and J 5 bases; nucleotides not matched to a gene: 5. The CDR3 coding sequence is TGTGCCAGCAGCTCTAGCGGGAGGGCCTGGGAGACCCAGTACTTC. This translates into CASSSSGRAWETQYF.

The rearrangement links TRBV15 to TRBJ2-7; D gene ambiguous. The CDR3 totals 14 residues. The germline CDR1 and CDR2 sequences are LNHNV and YYDKDF (reference sequence). V lost 0 bases, J lost 6 bases, and 12 bases lay in between. CDR3 nucleotide sequence: TGTGCCACCAGCAGAGATTCGATGAGTTCCGAGCAGTACTTC. Its protein product is CATSRDSMSSEQYF. The complete variable domain, with remaining parts taken from reference TRBV15 and TRBJ2-7, reads DAMVIQNPRYQVTQFGKPVTLSCSQTLNHNVMYWYQQKSSQAPKLLFHYYDKDFNNEADTPDNFQSRRPNTSFCFLDIRSPGLGDTAMYLCATSRDSMSSEQYFGPGTRLTVT.

This clonotype was recorded many times. The V call is TRBV28, the J call TRBJ2-7, with a possible D match to TRBD1 (5 bases). Germline lookup yields CDR1 MDHEN and CDR2 SYDVKM. The CDR3 covers 13 residues. The V and J ends lost 4 bases and 6 bases respectively, with 13 bases between them. CDR3 sequence reads: CASSSTPTVEQYF. Written as DNA, the CDR3 is TGTGCCAGCAGTTCCACCCCGACAGTCGAGCAGTACTTC.

This clonotype appeared many times. The chain recombines TRBV27 with TRBJ2-4; tentative D call: TRBD2 (6 bases). Germline values: CDR1 MNHEY, CDR2 SMNVEV (reference sequence). CDR3 length: 15 amino acids. Between the trimmed V and J ends, which lost 5 bases and 3 bases, there was a span of 14 bases. CDR3 in DNA: TGTGCCAGCAGTCCGGGGCCCGGGGGCAAAAACATTCAGTACTTC. Translating it yields CASSPGPGGKNIQYF.

The rearrangement uses TRBV5-1 and TRBJ2-3, with TRBD1 matching over 8 bases. The CDR3 runs to 14 residues. Germline loops: CDR1 SGHRS, CDR2 YFSETQ. V shed 8 bases and J 4 bases; nucleotides not matched to a gene: 9. The CDR3 sequence is CASLVGTGADTQYF. CDR3 nucleotide sequence: TGCGCCAGTTTAGTGGGGACAGGCGCAGATACGCAGTATTTT.

The sample holds many counts of this clonotype. The chain recombines TRBV28 with TRBJ2-3; 10 bases map to TRBD1. Per the germline V gene, CDR1 is MDHEN and CDR2 is SYDVKM. There are 17 residues in the CDR3. V was clipped by 2 bases and J by 1 base; unmatched bases: 6. CDR3 sequence (DNA): TGTGCCAGCAGTTTAAGACCCGGACAGGGGGGCACAGATACGCAGTATTTT. This codes for CASSLRPGQGGTDTQYF.

This clonotype has a count of ten or more. The chain joins TRBV7-9 to TRBJ2-1; D possibly corresponds to TRBD2 (6 bases). Germline V gene data show CDR1 as SEHNR and CDR2 as FQNEAQ (reference sequence). CDR3 length: 11 amino acids. V was shortened by 8 bases and J by 8 bases, with 10 bases between the two germline ends. CDR3 bases: TGTGCCAGCGGGGAGCGGGATGAGCAGTTCTTC. The encoded protein is CASGERDEQFF.

Concerning this clonotype itself: This may stem from a read error, because a much larger clone lies one nucleotide away. V is TRBV20-1 and J is TRBJ2-5; TRBD1 or TRBD2 may be the D gene (5 bases each). CDR3 length equals 14 residues. Germline CDR1 reads DFQATT; CDR2 reads SNEGSKA (reference sequence). CDR3 in amino acids: CGAFHRTWGETQYF. The DNA for the CDR3 is TGCGGTGCCTTCCACAGGACTTGGGGGGAGACCCAGTACTTC.

This clonotype was counted between two and nine times. One end of the junction fails to match germline, which may point to a read error. The chain links TRBV20-1 to TRBJ1-6; 10 positions match TRBD1. Per germline, CDR1 DFQATT and CDR2 SNEGSKA (reference sequence). The CDR3 is made up of 15 amino acids. The CDR3 DNA sequence: TGCAGTGCTCGAGAGACAGGGGGCCGAAATTCACCCCTCCACTTT. Its translation is CSARETGGRNSPLHF.

The chain links TRBV5-1 to TRBJ2-7; weak D call: TRBD2 (5 bases). V dropped 1 base and J dropped 3 bases, with 11 bases sitting between them. Germline CDR1 SGHRS, CDR2 YFSETQ. This CDR3 contains 14 residues. CDR3 bases: TGCGCCAGCAGCTTGACGGGGAAGGACTACGAGCAGTACTTC. Amino acid sequence: CASSLTGKDYEQYF.

The chain has TRBV5-4 and TRBJ2-7; TRBD2 aligns across 14 bases. The germline V gene encodes CDR1 SGHNT and CDR2 YYREEE (reference sequence). Trimming at V came to 1 base and at J to 2 bases, leaving 5 bases not matched to a gene. This CDR3 contains 17 residues. This CDR3 reads CASSLLGLAGETYEQYF. CDR3 DNA sequence: TGTGCCAGCAGCTTGTTGGGACTAGCGGGGGAGACCTACGAGCAGTACTTC.